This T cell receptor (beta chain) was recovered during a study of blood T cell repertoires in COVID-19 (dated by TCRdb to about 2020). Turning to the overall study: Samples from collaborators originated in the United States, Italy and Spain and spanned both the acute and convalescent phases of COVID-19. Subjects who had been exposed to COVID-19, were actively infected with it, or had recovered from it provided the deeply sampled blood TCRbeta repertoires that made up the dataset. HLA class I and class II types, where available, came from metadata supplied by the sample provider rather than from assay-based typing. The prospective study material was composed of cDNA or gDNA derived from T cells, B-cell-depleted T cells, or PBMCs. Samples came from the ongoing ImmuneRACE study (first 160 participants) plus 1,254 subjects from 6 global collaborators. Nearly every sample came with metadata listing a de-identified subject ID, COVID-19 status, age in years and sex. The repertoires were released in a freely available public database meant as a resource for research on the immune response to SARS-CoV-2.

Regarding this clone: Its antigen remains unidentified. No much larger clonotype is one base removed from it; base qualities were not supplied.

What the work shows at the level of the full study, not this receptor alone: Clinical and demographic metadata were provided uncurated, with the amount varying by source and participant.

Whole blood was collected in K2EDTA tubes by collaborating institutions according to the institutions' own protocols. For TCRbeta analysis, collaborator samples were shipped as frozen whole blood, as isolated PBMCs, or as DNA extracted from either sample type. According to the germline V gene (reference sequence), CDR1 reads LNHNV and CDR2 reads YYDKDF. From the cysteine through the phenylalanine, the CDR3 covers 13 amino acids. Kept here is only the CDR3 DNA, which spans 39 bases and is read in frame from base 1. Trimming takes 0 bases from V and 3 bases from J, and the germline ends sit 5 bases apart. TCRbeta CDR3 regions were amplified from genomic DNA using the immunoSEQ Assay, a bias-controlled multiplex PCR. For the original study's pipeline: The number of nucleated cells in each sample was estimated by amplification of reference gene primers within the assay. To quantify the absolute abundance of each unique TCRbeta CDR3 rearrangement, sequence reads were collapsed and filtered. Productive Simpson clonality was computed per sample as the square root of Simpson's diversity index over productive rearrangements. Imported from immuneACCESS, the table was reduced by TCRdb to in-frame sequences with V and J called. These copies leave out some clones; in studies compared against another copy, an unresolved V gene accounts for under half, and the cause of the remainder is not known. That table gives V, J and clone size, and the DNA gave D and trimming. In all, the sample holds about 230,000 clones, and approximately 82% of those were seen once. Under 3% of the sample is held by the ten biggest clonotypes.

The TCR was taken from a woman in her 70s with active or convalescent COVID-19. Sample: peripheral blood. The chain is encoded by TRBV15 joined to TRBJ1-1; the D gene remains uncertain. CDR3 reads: CATSREPDTEAFF. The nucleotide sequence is TGTGCCACCAGCAGAGAGCCAGACACTGAAGCTTTCTTT.